Shown below are 11 T cell receptor beta chains from a single sample sequenced in a study of beta chain features in type 1 diabetes. Every isolated RNA sample was fully reverse transcribed, so sequencing captured expressed TCRB transcripts. TCRdb keeps only in-frame clones here, not all; method: immunoSEQ multiplex PCR. This sample has approximately 380,000 clones, with over 13% found just once. Specimen: naive CD4+ T cells from blood. The receptors here all came from a woman in her late teens or twenties in good health.

This clone was seen only a few times. This same CDR3 is encoded by further DNA sequences in the sample. This rearrangement joins TRBV5-1 to TRBJ2-3; 9 nucleotides agree with TRBD2. V was clipped by 0 bases and J by 6 bases; unmatched bases: 5. Germline V lookup: CDR1 SGHRS, CDR2 YFSETQ. The CDR3 is 15 amino acids. The CDR3 nucleotides read TGCGCCAGCAGCTTGGCCTTAGCGGGAGCCGATACGCAGTATTTT. Translated, it gives CASSLALAGADTQYF.

The rearrangement joins TRBV4-3 to TRBJ2-1, with D perhaps matching TRBD1 (9 bases). In germline, CDR1 is LGHNA, CDR2 YSLEER. This CDR3 is 17 amino acids long. V lost 1 base to trimming and J lost 8 bases, with 21 bases between them. CDR3 residues: CASSQVRGGQGWDEQFF. The CDR3 DNA is TGCGCCAGCAGCCAAGTTCGGGGGGGACAGGGATGGGATGAGCAGTTCTTC.

As regards this clone: This sample also contains other DNA sequences that code for the same CDR3. The V gene is TRBV30, the J gene TRBJ1-5; D is perhaps TRBD1 (5 bases). Per the germline V gene, CDR1 is GTSNPN and CDR2 is SVGIG (reference sequence). This CDR3 region has 13 residues. V was pared by 3 bases and J by 2 bases, with 8 bases between. The CDR3 region is CAWRQGGNQPQHF. The CDR3 region has the DNA TGTGCCTGGAGACAAGGGGGCAATCAGCCCCAGCATTTT.

This clone was seen a handful of times. The V gene is TRBV29-1, the J gene TRBJ1-1; a weak D match, TRBD1 (5 bases). The V and J ends lost 5 bases and 6 bases respectively, with 22 bases between them. The germline CDR1 and CDR2 sequences are SQVTM and ANQGSEA. The CDR3 totals 15 residues. Written as DNA, the CDR3 is TGCAGCGTTTTCCCGGGACTTTCGTTAGGGGCTGAAGCTTTCTTT. Its translation is CSVFPGLSLGAEAFF.

This clone showed up just a few times. The V call is TRBV11-2, the J call TRBJ2-1; TRBD1 might be the D (7 bases). The germline V gene encodes CDR1 SGHAT and CDR2 FQNNGV. V lost 7 bases and J lost 5, with 18 bases in between. The CDR3 length is 15 residues. The CDR3 bases are TGTGCCAGCACGAAGGGGGGACAGAGACACAATGAGCAGTTCTTC. It translates to CASTKGGQRHNEQFF. The full variable domain, in which reference TRBV11-2 and TRBJ2-1 provide the parts outside the CDR3, is EAGVAQSPRYKIIEKRQSVAFWCNPISGHATLYWYQQILGQGPKLLIQFQNNGVVDDSQLPKDRFSAERLKGVDSTLKIQPAKLEDSAVYLCASTKGGQRHNEQFFGPGTRLTVL.

The chain uses TRBV28 and TRBJ2-7, with D perhaps matching TRBD1 (5 bases). V lost 2 bases to trimming and J lost 3 bases, with 14 bases between them. Germline V CDR1 and CDR2: MDHEN, SYDVKM. The CDR3 extends over 15 amino acids. This CDR3 reads CASSLIQGVSYEQYF. CDR3 nucleotide sequence: TGTGCCAGCAGTTTAATCCAGGGCGTTAGCTACGAGCAGTACTTC.

The chain has TRBV29-1 and TRBJ2-7; D not resolved. CDR3 length equals 11 residues. The germline V gene encodes CDR1 SQVTM and CDR2 ANQGSEA. Trimming took 7 bases from V and 2 from J, leaving 9 bases between them. CDR3 DNA sequence: TGCAGCGCTATTGAAGCCTACGAGCAGTACTTC. This encodes CSAIEAYEQYF.

This clone was seen a handful of times. At the DNA level, this CDR3 is encoded by other sequences in the same sample as well. V is TRBV13 and J is TRBJ2-1, with D possibly TRBD2 on 5 matching bases. V lost 0 bases, J lost 0 bases, and 6 bases lay in between. The germline V gene encodes CDR1 PRHDT and CDR2 FYEKMQ (reference sequence). The CDR3 consists of 15 residues. CDR3 amino acids: CASSLGGSSYNEQFF. CDR3 coding DNA: TGTGCCAGCAGCTTAGGGGGGAGCTCCTACAATGAGCAGTTCTTC.

The chain combines TRBV14 with TRBJ2-1, with D uncertain. The CDR3 totals 13 residues. The V end lost 4 bases, the J end lost 6 bases, and 10 bases lay between the germline ends. Germline CDR1 SGHDN, CDR2 FVKESK. The CDR3 region has the DNA TGTGCCAGCAGCCCATTCAGGTTCAATGAGCAGTTCTTC. Translated: CASSPFRFNEQFF.

V is TRBV6-4 and J is TRBJ2-7; TRBD1 might be the D (7 bases). The CDR3 covers 15 residues. Germline CDR1 and CDR2: MRHNA and SNTAGT. V lost 5 bases to trimming and J lost 4 bases, with 18 bases between them. CDR3 sequence reads: CASSPKGGGSYEQYF. For the CDR3, the DNA is TGTGCCAGCAGTCCGAAAGGAGGGGGCTCGTACGAGCAGTACTTC.

As for this clone: In the same sample, other DNA sequences code for this CDR3. The chain uses TRBV5-1 and TRBJ1-2; the D is unclear. The CDR3 runs to 13 residues. Between the trimmed V and J ends, which lost 1 base and 2 bases, there was a span of 6 bases. Per the germline V gene, CDR1 is SGHRS and CDR2 is YFSETQ. The CDR3 DNA follows: TGCGCCAGCAGCTTGTCGGGGAACTATGGCTACACCTTC. Translation gives CASSLSGNYGYTF.